This T cell receptor beta chain was sequenced during a study of blood T cell repertoires in COVID-19 (dated by TCRdb to between 2020 and 2021). With regard to the full study: Samples covering the acute and convalescent phases of COVID-19 were provided by collaborators in the United States, Italy and Spain. Samples came from the ongoing ImmuneRACE study (first 160 participants) plus 1,254 subjects from 6 global collaborators. Deeply sampled blood TCRbeta repertoires from subjects exposed to, actively infected with, or recovered from COVID-19 were included in the dataset. The material from the prospective study consisted of cDNA or gDNA derived from T cells, B-cell-depleted T cells, or PBMCs. HLA class I and class II types, where available, came from metadata supplied by the sample provider rather than from assay-based typing. The repertoires were released in a freely available public database intended as a resource for research on the immune response to SARS-CoV-2. Sample metadata almost always included a de-identified subject ID, COVID-19 status, age in years and sex.

The germline ends are 9 bases apart after V is trimmed by 2 bases and J by 8 bases. From its cysteine to its phenylalanine, the CDR3 spans 13 amino acids. Kept here is only the CDR3 DNA, which spans 39 bases and is read in frame from base 1. Taken from the germline V gene, the CDR1 and CDR2 loops are SGHTA and FQGNSA. The collaborating institutions used their own protocols to collect whole blood in K2EDTA tubes. For TCRbeta analysis, collaborator samples were shipped as frozen whole blood, as isolated PBMCs, or as DNA extracted from either sample type. Points on this clone: The target of this receptor is not known. No base-level quality is on record; no much larger clone is a single base apart.

Findings and caveats that apply to the study as a whole: Clinical and demographic metadata were provided uncurated, with the amount varying by source and participant.

TCRbeta CDR3 regions were amplified from genomic DNA by means of the immunoSEQ Assay, a bias-controlled multiplex PCR. As for the original processing: The number of nucleated cells in each sample was estimated by amplification of reference gene primers within the assay. To quantify the absolute abundance of each unique TCRbeta CDR3 rearrangement, sequence reads were collapsed and filtered. For each sample, productive Simpson clonality was calculated as the square root of Simpson's diversity index across productive rearrangements. The clones in this table, taken by TCRdb from immuneACCESS, are in-frame only. Not every clone is retained; where verified, under half of the shortfall comes from an unresolved V gene, and the cause of the rest is unknown. V, J and clone size were drawn from that table, and D and trimming were deduced from the DNA. The sample profile shows about 77,000 clones; over 85% of them were found once. The ten top clones hold about 15% of the sample.

The source is a woman of 80 years or more with active or convalescent COVID-19. The V and J genes are TRBV7-2 and TRBJ2-2, with an unclear D gene assignment. The sequenced sample consisted of peripheral blood. The DNA sequence is given as TGTGCCAGCAGCTTAATAGTCCTAGGGGAGCTGTTTTTT. Its product reads: CASSLIVLGELFF.